Shown below are 9 T cell receptor beta chains from a single sample sequenced in a study of CD8+ T cells in alopecia areata. Extracted RNA was reverse transcribed into cDNA, the sequencing template. The protocol was immunoSEQ multiplex PCR, while the TCRdb copy is restricted to in-frame clones and leaves out a portion. The sample shows 120,000 or so clones, over 60% of them seen only once. The sequenced sample consisted of CD4+ T cells sorted from blood. The receptors here all came from a human donor in good health.

This clone was seen once. This chain links TRBV2 with TRBJ1-2, with 9 bases aligning to TRBD1. Germline assignment: CDR1 SNHLY and CDR2 FYNNEI. After removal of 5 bases from V and 0 bases from J, the junction contained 4 bases not matched to a gene. CDR3 size: 15 residues. The CDR3 DNA reads as TGTGCCAGCAGTCCCCGGGACAGGGCTAACTATGGCTACACCTTC. Translated: CASSPRDRANYGYTF.

This chain links TRBV4-1 with TRBJ1-1; D possibly corresponds to TRBD1 (6 bases). CDR1 MGHRA and CDR2 YSYEKL come from the germline V gene. Deletions cut 0 bases from V and 1 base from J, with 9 bases between. The CDR3 spans 15 residues. As DNA, the CDR3 is TGCGCCAGCAGCCAAGATACAGGGACGAACACTGAAGCTTTCTTT. Translation: CASSQDTGTNTEAFF.

This clone was detected a few times. The chain has TRBV29-1 and TRBJ2-1, with 9 bases aligning to TRBD1. The germline V gene encodes CDR1 SQVTM and CDR2 ANQGSEA. The CDR3 has 13 residues. Trimming cost V 6 bases and J 7 bases; bases outside gene matches: 7. In DNA form, the CDR3 reads TGCAGCGTAGTACAGGGGGCGCAAAATGAGCAGTTCTTC. Translating gives CSVVQGAQNEQFF.

There are a few counts of this clone. V gene TRBV7-7 combines with J gene TRBJ2-5, with 10 nucleotides matching TRBD1. J lost 2 bases, V lost 4 bases, and 1 base had no gene match. This CDR3 has 14 amino acids. The germline V gene encodes CDR1 SSHAT and CDR2 FNYEAQ (reference sequence). The CDR3 region is CASSSDRGQETQYF. The CDR3, as DNA: TGTGCCAGCAGCTCGGACAGGGGGCAAGAGACCCAGTACTTC.

The chain uses TRBV5-6 and TRBJ2-7; 7 bases map to TRBD1. There are 14 residues in the CDR3. With 6 bases clipped from V and 3 bases from J, the junction kept 9 bases outside the gene matches. Germline CDR1 is SGHDT and CDR2 is YYEEEE. CDR3 sequence: CASTPGQTDYEQYF. CDR3 nucleotides: TGTGCCAGCACTCCGGGACAGACCGACTACGAGCAGTACTTC.

The chain couples TRBV11-2 to TRBJ2-5; TRBD2 aligns across 10 bases. J gave up 5 bases and V 5 bases, and 11 bases lay outside the gene matches. The CDR3 length is 16 residues. Germline lookup yields CDR1 SGHAT and CDR2 FQNNGV. As DNA, the CDR3 is TGTGCCAGCAGCCGGGGGGCTAGCGGGGGTTTGGAGACCCAGTACTTC. Translating it yields CASSRGASGGLETQYF.

This chain uses TRBV29-1 with TRBJ2-7; 8 positions agree with TRBD2. Germline trimming cut 7 bases from V and 0 bases from J; bases unmatched to any gene: 8. This CDR3 is built from 14 residues. CDR1 is SQVTM, CDR2 ANQGSEA, per germline. CDR3 amino acids: CSASDSGDSYEQYF. CDR3 nucleotides: TGCAGCGCTTCGGATAGCGGGGACTCCTACGAGCAGTACTTC.

The CDR3 DNA is TGTGCCTGGAGTGTAACGGATCTACGGGGTGGCTACACCTTC. Translation: CAWSVTDLRGGYTF. The chain uses TRBV30 and TRBJ1-2; D call uncertain. The ends were cut back, 0 bases at V and 7 bases at J, with 15 bases in the middle. This CDR3 is built from 14 residues. Germline-derived CDR1 and CDR2 are GTSNPN and SVGIG (reference sequence).

This chain connects TRBV2 to TRBJ1-1; no reliable D call. Germline-derived CDR1 and CDR2 are SNHLY and FYNNEI. V was shortened by 6 bases and J by 7 bases, with 9 bases between the two germline ends. The CDR3 covers 11 residues. The CDR3 sequence: CASSRWSEAFF. The CDR3 DNA sequence: TGTGCCAGCAGCCGGTGGAGTGAAGCTTTCTTT.